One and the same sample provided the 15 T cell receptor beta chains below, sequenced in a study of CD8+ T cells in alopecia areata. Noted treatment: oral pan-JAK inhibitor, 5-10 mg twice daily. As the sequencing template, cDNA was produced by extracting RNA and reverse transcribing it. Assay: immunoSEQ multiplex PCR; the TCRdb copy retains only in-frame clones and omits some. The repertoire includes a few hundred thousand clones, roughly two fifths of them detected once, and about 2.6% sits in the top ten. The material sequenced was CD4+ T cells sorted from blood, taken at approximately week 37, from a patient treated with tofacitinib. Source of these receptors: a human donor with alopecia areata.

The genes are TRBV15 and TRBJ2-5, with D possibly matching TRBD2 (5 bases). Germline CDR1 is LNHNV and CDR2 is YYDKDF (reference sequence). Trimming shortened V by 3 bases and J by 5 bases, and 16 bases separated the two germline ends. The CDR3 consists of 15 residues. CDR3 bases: TGTGCCACCAGCAGGGGTGAGGGAGCCGGGGAGACCCAGTACTTC. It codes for CATSRGEGAGETQYF.

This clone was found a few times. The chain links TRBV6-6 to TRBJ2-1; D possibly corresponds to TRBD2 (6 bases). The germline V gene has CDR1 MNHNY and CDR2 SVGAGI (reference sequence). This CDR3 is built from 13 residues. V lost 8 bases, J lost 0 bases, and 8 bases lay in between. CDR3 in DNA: TGTGCCAGCGACGGGAGCTCCTACAATGAGCAGTTCTTC. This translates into CASDGSSYNEQFF.

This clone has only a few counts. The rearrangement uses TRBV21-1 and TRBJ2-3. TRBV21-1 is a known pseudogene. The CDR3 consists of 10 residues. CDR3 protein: CAWGTNTQYF. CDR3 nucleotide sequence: TGTGCTTGGGGAACCAATACGCAGTATTTT.

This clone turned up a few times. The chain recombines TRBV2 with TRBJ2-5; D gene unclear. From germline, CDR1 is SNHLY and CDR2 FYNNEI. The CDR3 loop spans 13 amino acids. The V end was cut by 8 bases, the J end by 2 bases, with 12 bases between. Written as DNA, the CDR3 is TGTGCCAGCGGACCCGTGGAACAAGAGACCCAGTACTTC. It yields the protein CASGPVEQETQYF.

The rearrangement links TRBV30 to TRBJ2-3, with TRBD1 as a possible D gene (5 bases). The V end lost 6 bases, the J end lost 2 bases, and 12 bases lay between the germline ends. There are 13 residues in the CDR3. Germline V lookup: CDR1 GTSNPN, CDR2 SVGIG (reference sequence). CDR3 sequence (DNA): TGTGCCTGCCACAGGTCAAACACAGATACGCAGTATTTT. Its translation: CACHRSNTDTQYF.

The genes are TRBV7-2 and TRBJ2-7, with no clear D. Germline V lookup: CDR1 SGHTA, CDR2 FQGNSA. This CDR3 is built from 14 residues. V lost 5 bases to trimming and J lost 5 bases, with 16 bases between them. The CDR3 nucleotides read TGTGCCAGCAGCCTTAGGGCGTCCCTACACGAGCAGTACTTC. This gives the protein CASSLRASLHEQYF.

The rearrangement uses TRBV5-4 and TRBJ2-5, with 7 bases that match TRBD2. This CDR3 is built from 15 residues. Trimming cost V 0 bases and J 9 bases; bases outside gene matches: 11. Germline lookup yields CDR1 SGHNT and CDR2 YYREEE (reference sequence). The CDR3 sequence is CASSLVAGFAGAQYF. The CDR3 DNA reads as TGTGCCAGCAGCTTGGTCGCAGGGTTCGCGGGGGCCCAGTACTTC.

CDR3: CASSLGEGCQPQHF. The CDR3 bases are TGTGCCAGCAGCTTGGGAGAGGGGTGTCAGCCCCAGCATTTT. The chain links TRBV7-3 to TRBJ1-5; D perhaps matches TRBD1 (5 bases). This CDR3 spans 14 amino acids. Trimming took 3 bases from V and 6 from J, leaving 12 bases between them. From germline, CDR1 is SGHTA and CDR2 FQGTGA.

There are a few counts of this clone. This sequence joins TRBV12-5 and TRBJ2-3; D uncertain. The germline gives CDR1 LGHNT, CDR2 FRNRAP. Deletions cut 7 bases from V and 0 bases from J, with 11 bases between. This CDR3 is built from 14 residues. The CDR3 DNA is TGTGCTAGTGCCAAACCTGGGAGCACAGATACGCAGTATTTT. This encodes CASAKPGSTDTQYF. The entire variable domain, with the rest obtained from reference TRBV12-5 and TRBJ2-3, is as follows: DARVTQTPRHKVTEMGQEVTMRCQPILGHNTVFWYRQTMMQGLELLAYFRNRAPLDDSGMPKDRFSAEMPDATLATLKIQPSEPRDSAVYFCASAKPGSTDTQYFGPGTRLTVL.

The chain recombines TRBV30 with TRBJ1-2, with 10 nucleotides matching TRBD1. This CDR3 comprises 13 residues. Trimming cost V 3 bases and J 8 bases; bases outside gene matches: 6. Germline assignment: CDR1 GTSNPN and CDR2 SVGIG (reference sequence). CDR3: CAWSAGTGAGYTF. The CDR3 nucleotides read TGTGCCTGGAGCGCAGGGACAGGGGCGGGCTACACCTTC.

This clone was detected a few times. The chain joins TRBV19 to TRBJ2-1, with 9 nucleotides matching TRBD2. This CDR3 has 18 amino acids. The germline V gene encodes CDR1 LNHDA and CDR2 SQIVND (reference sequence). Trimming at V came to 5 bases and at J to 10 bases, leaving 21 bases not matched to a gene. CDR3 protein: CASSPWTLRLADTREQFF. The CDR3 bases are TGTGCCAGTAGTCCCTGGACCCTCAGACTAGCGGATACGAGGGAGCAGTTCTTC.

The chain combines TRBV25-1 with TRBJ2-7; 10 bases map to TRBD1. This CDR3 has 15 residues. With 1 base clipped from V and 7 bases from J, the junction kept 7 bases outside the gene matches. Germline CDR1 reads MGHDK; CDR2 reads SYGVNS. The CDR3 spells CASSESGTGEKEQYF. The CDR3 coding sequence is TGTGCCAGCAGTGAATCCGGGACAGGGGAAAAAGAGCAGTACTTC.

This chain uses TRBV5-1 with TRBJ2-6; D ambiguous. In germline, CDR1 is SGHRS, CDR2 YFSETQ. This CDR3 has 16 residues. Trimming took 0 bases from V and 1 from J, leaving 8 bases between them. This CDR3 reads CASSLAPVSGANVLTF. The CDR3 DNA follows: TGCGCCAGCAGCTTGGCCCCCGTGTCTGGGGCCAACGTCCTGACTTTC.

The CDR3 sequence is CASAGPISYEQYF. The CDR3 DNA follows: TGTGCCAGTGCCGGGCCAATCTCCTACGAGCAGTACTTC. The chain carries TRBV7-9 and TRBJ2-7; D remains unclear. Per germline, CDR1 SEHNR and CDR2 FQNEAQ (reference sequence). Trimming removed 9 bases from V and 0 bases from J, with 12 bases in between. The length of the CDR3 is 13 residues.

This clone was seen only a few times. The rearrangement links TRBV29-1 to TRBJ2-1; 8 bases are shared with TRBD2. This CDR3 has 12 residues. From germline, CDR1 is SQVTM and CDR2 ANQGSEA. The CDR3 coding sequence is TGCATAGCGGGAAGCTCCTACAATGAGCAGTTCTTC. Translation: CIAGSSYNEQFF.